Listed below are T cell receptor beta chains from one sample, sequenced in a study of cytomegalovirus exposure and HLA in healthy donors. This table comes from immunoSEQ multiplex PCR, and its TCRdb copy is limited to in-frame clones, with some not included. The top ten hold approximately 6.7% of the sample, which has 170,000 or so clones, approximately 80% seen once. Sequences were obtained from PBMCs. Receptors were obtained from a male donor in good health and CMV-seropositive. CDR3s include the opening cysteine and the closing phenylalanine or tryptophan. Each record gives: clone size, V gene, D gene, J gene, CDR3 protein, CDR3 DNA. A D gene is named only where the DNA matches it firmly. A row's size may be missing; if present it is once, few, many or a size class.

size: NA
V: TRBV27
D: TRBD1
J: TRBJ2-7
CDR3: CAIGTGDSYEQYF
DNA: TGTGCCATAGGGACAGGGGACTCCTACGAGCAGTACTTC

size: NA
V: TRBV10-3
D: NA
J: TRBJ1-2
CDR3: CAISDGNYGYTF
DNA: TGTGCCATCAGTGACGGGAACTATGGCTACACCTTC

size: NA
V: TRBV27
D: TRBD1
J: TRBJ2-7
CDR3: CASSTRDRAYEQYF
DNA: TGTGCCAGCAGTACCCGGGACAGGGCCTACGAGCAGTACTTC

size: NA
V: TRBV19
D: NA
J: TRBJ1-3
CDR3: CASRAVSGNTIYF
DNA: TGTGCCAGTAGGGCAGTCTCTGGAAACACCATATATTTT

size: NA
V: TRBV7-2
D: NA
J: TRBJ1-6
CDR3: CASSFDRNYNSPLHF
DNA: TGTGCCAGCAGCTTCGACAGAAACTATAATTCACCCCTCCACTTT

size: NA
V: TRBV19
D: NA
J: TRBJ1-5
CDR3: CASSPPRGGRNQPQHF
DNA: TGTGCCAGTAGTCCGCCGAGGGGGGGAAGGAATCAGCCCCAGCATTTT

size: few
V: TRBV28
D: TRBD1
J: TRBJ2-5
CDR3: CASSGIGQAKETQYF
DNA: TGTGCCAGCAGTGGCATCGGACAGGCCAAAGAGACCCAGTACTTC

size: NA
V: TRBV29-1
D: TRBD2
J: TRBJ2-3
CDR3: CSVGGGFTDTQYF
DNA: TGCAGCGTTGGGGGGGGGTTTACAGATACGCAGTATTTT

size: NA
V: TRBV30
D: TRBD2
J: TRBJ2-7
CDR3: CACGTSGRLDEQYF
DNA: TGTGCCTGCGGGACTAGCGGGAGACTTGACGAGCAGTACTTC

size: few
V: TRBV7-9
D: NA
J: TRBJ2-1
CDR3: CASSLAGHIGHEQFF
DNA: TGTGCCAGCAGCTTAGCGGGACACATAGGGCATGAGCAGTTCTTC

size: NA
V: TRBV11-2
D: NA
J: TRBJ1-1
CDR3: CASSSYRREGTEAFF
DNA: TGTGCCAGCAGCTCCTATCGCAGGGAGGGTACTGAAGCTTTCTTT

size: NA
V: TRBV4-1
D: TRBD1
J: TRBJ1-2
CDR3: CASGDRGDYGYTF
DNA: TGCGCCAGCGGAGACAGGGGAGACTATGGCTACACCTTC

size: few
V: TRBV15
D: NA
J: TRBJ1-2
CDR3: CATSNAAGASYGYTF
DNA: TGTGCCACCAGTAACGCCGCGGGCGCATCTTATGGCTACACCTTC

size: NA
V: TRBV5-4
D: NA
J: TRBJ2-5
CDR3: CASSLGGEETQYF
DNA: TGTGCCAGCAGCTTGGGAGGAGAGGAGACCCAGTACTTC

size: NA
V: TRBV6-1
D: TRBD1
J: TRBJ2-5
CDR3: CASTAGQVIRETQYF
DNA: TGTGCCAGCACGGCGGGACAGGTAATCCGGGAGACCCAGTACTTC

size: NA
V: TRBV28
D: NA
J: TRBJ2-7
CDR3: CASLNGQLYEQYF
DNA: TGTGCCAGCCTTAATGGACAGCTATACGAGCAGTACTTC

size: NA
V: TRBV23-1
D: TRBD1
J: TRBJ1-6
CDR3: CASSTGFSPLHF
DNA: TGCGCCAGCTCGACAGGGTTTTCACCCCTCCACTTT

size: NA
V: TRBV2
D: NA
J: TRBJ2-7
CDR3: CASSGRRDEQYF
DNA: TGTGCCAGCAGTGGCAGGAGGGACGAGCAGTACTTC

size: NA
V: TRBV6-1
D: NA
J: TRBJ1-4
CDR3: CASRPQSTNEKLFF
DNA: TGTGCCAGCAGGCCACAGTCAACTAATGAAAAACTGTTTTTT

size: NA
V: TRBV6-5
D: TRBD1
J: TRBJ2-2
CDR3: CASSYQDRGAAGELFF
DNA: TGTGCCAGCAGTTACCAGGACAGGGGTGCGGCCGGGGAGCTGTTTTTT

size: NA
V: TRBV28
D: TRBD1
J: TRBJ1-4
CDR3: CASSPEQGPATNEKLFF
DNA: TGTGCCAGCAGTCCCGAACAGGGGCCTGCAACTAATGAAAAACTGTTTTTT

size: NA
V: TRBV2
D: NA
J: TRBJ2-7
CDR3: CASSEAHSYEQYF
DNA: TGTGCCAGCAGTGAAGCACACTCCTACGAGCAGTACTTC

size: NA
V: TRBV21-1
D: NA
J: TRBJ2-1
CDR3: CASSKAGEGFNSYNEQFF
DNA: TGTGCCAGCAGCAAAGCGGGAGAGGGCTTCAACTCCTACAATGAGCAGTTCTTC

size: few
V: TRBV5-1
D: NA
J: TRBJ2-3
CDR3: CASSTGTVSTDTQYF
DNA: TGCGCCAGCAGCACCGGGACTGTTAGCACAGATACGCAGTATTTT

size: NA
V: TRBV5-8
D: NA
J: TRBJ2-7
CDR3: CASSLVGVYEQYF
DNA: TGTGCCAGCAGCTTGGTTGGAGTCTACGAGCAGTACTTC

size: NA
V: TRBV27
D: NA
J: TRBJ2-7
CDR3: CASSWGQGLTYEQYF
DNA: TGTGCCAGCAGTTGGGGGCAGGGGTTAACCTACGAGCAGTACTTC

size: NA
V: TRBV7-9
D: NA
J: TRBJ2-2
CDR3: CASSTDREGTGELFF
DNA: TGTGCCAGCAGCACGGACAGGGAGGGCACCGGGGAGCTGTTTTTT

size: few
V: TRBV6-5
D: NA
J: TRBJ1-5
CDR3: CASSRDIFNQPQHF
DNA: TGTGCCAGCAGTCGGGACATATTCAATCAGCCCCAGCATTTT

size: NA
V: TRBV5-8
D: TRBD1
J: TRBJ2-5
CDR3: CASSLTGGETQYF
DNA: TGTGCCAGCAGCCTGACAGGGGGAGAGACCCAGTACTTC

size: NA
V: TRBV30
D: NA
J: TRBJ1-1
CDR3: CAWRGQSYTEAFF
DNA: TGTGCCTGGAGAGGACAAAGCTACACTGAAGCTTTCTTT

size: few
V: TRBV11-3
D: NA
J: TRBJ2-7
CDR3: CASSLTDGDYEQYF
DNA: TGTGCCAGCAGCCTTACGGACGGGGACTACGAGCAGTACTTC

size: few
V: TRBV5-1
D: TRBD1
J: TRBJ2-1
CDR3: CASSPSGQANEQFF
DNA: TGCGCCAGCAGCCCTTCCGGACAGGCCAATGAGCAGTTCTTC

size: NA
V: TRBV27
D: NA
J: TRBJ2-7
CDR3: CASSSVYEQYF
DNA: TGTGCCAGCAGTTCCGTATACGAGCAGTACTTC

size: NA
V: TRBV28
D: NA
J: TRBJ2-7
CDR3: CASSFSYEQYF
DNA: TGTGCCAGCAGTTTTAGCTACGAGCAGTACTTC

size: NA
V: TRBV5-1
D: TRBD2
J: TRBJ2-2
CDR3: CASSETSGRTGELFF
DNA: TGCGCCAGCAGCGAAACTAGCGGGAGGACCGGGGAGCTGTTTTTT

size: once
V: TRBV4-1
D: NA
J: TRBJ2-3
CDR3: CASSLSDTQYF
DNA: TGCGCCAGCAGCCTATCCGATACGCAGTATTTT

size: NA
V: TRBV19
D: TRBD2
J: TRBJ2-5
CDR3: CASTKGTSLLQETQYF
DNA: TGTGCCAGCACTAAAGGGACTAGCCTTCTCCAAGAGACCCAGTACTTC

size: NA
V: TRBV2
D: TRBD1
J: TRBJ1-1
CDR3: CATPQGGVAFF
DNA: TGTGCCACTCCACAGGGGGGGGTGGCTTTCTTT

size: NA
V: TRBV2
D: NA
J: TRBJ2-2
CDR3: CASSEPQNTGELFF
DNA: TGTGCCAGCAGTGAACCCCAGAACACCGGGGAGCTGTTTTTT